The entry below describes one TCR beta chain. Its antigen is not known. This entry is derived from a study of cytomegalovirus exposure and HLA in healthy donors. About the study: Early release data held tens of millions of unique TCRs from HLA-typed donors.

Germline CDR1 is MNHEY and CDR2 is SMNVEV (reference sequence). Germline trimming cut 5 bases from V and 6 bases from J; bases unmatched to any gene: 11. The CDR3 loop spans 17 amino acids. PCR involved 60 Vbeta and 13 Jbeta primers. Method: immunoSEQ multiplex PCR; TCRdb's copy keeps in-frame clones and lacks some. The sample lists some 200,000 clones, about 70% occurring once. Notes on the study in general: Several of the most significant clusters appeared linked to common viral pathogens, based on a later analysis. Rarity characterized most TCR sequences, yet some public TCRs appeared in many donors.

The chain recombines TRBV27 with TRBJ2-7; TRBD2 aligns across 15 bases. The receptor's source is a middle-aged man in good health and CMV-seropositive. Sequencing used PBMCs. CDR3: CASSEVVEGLAGGEQYF. CDR3 nucleotides: TGTGCCAGCAGTGAGGTCGTGGAGGGACTAGCGGGGGGCGAGCAGTACTTC.